One sample yielded the 14 T cell receptor beta chains listed below, sequenced in a study of cytomegalovirus exposure and HLA in healthy donors. A multiplex PCR was run with 60 Vbeta primers and 13 Jbeta primers. Sequencing was performed with immunoSEQ multiplex PCR; in TCRdb, only in-frame clones are kept and a portion is missing. This table has 150,000 to 200,000 clones, around 77% appearing once. The specimen was PBMCs. Every receptor here comes from a female donor in good health and CMV-seronegative.

This sequence joins TRBV6-5 and TRBJ2-7; 10 nucleotides agree with TRBD1. Unmatched junction bases numbered 6, after V lost 6 bases and J lost 1 base. This CDR3 spans 15 amino acids. CDR1 MNHEY and CDR2 SVGAGI come from the germline V gene. CDR3 in DNA: TGTGCCAGCAGCCAGACAGGGGGCGGGTCCTACGAGCAGTACTTC. Translation gives CASSQTGGGSYEQYF.

The chain carries TRBV6-4 and TRBJ1-1; D not resolved. The CDR3 is 15 amino acids. V dropped 0 bases and J dropped 2 bases, with 10 bases sitting between them. Looked up from germline, CDR1 is MRHNA and CDR2 is SNTAGT. CDR3 residues: CASSDSIEANTEAFF. CDR3 bases: TGTGCCAGCAGTGACTCGATAGAGGCCAACACTGAAGCTTTCTTT.

This chain connects TRBV9 to TRBJ2-7, with no clear D. V lost 0 bases and J 6 bases, leaving 10 bases between the germline ends. The V gene's germline CDR1 is SGDLS and CDR2 YYNGEE. This CDR3 contains 13 residues. CDR3 protein: CASSVALPGEQYF. CDR3 nucleotide sequence: TGTGCCAGCAGCGTAGCCCTACCGGGCGAGCAGTACTTC.

In its sample, this clone was seen a few times. The genes are TRBV7-9 and TRBJ2-1, with 10 bases matching TRBD2. The V segment lost 3 bases and the J segment 5 bases; nucleotides outside the gene matches: 4. Germline-derived CDR1 and CDR2 are SEHNR and FQNEAQ (reference sequence). The CDR3 covers 15 residues. The CDR3 bases are TGTGCCAGCAGCTTCGGGACTAGCGAGAACAATGAGCAGTTCTTC. Its protein is CASSFGTSENNEQFF.

The rearrangement links TRBV5-4 to TRBJ1-5, with a tentative D call TRBD1 (6 bases). Trimming pared 5 bases from V and 6 bases from J, leaving 18 bases between. There are 15 residues in the CDR3. CDR1 SGHNT and CDR2 YYREEE come from the germline V gene (reference sequence). CDR3 DNA: TGTGCCAGCAGTCCGGGGCAGGGGCACGGTCAGCCCCAGCATTTT. It translates to CASSPGQGHGQPQHF. Looking up the rest from reference TRBV5-4 and TRBJ1-5 gives the full variable domain: ETGVTQSPTHLIKTRGQQVTLRCSSQSGHNTVSWYQQALGQGPQFIFQYYREEENGRGNFPPRFSGLQFPNYSSELNVNALELDDSALYLCASSPGQGHGQPQHFGDGTRLSIL.

This chain joins TRBV5-6 and TRBJ1-4, with D perhaps matching TRBD1 (5 bases). Germline lookup yields CDR1 SGHDT and CDR2 YYEEEE. The CDR3 runs to 16 residues. The V end lost 0 bases, the J end lost 8 bases, and 17 bases lay between the germline ends. CDR3: CASSLASGGVREKLFF. The DNA for the CDR3 is TGTGCCAGCAGCTTGGCCTCGGGGGGTGTGCGGGAAAAACTGTTTTTT.

The rearrangement joins TRBV6-5 to TRBJ2-5; TRBD1 aligns across 10 bases. J was trimmed by 3 bases and V by 6 bases; bases with no gene match: 7. The germline V gene has CDR1 MNHEY and CDR2 SVGAGI. The CDR3 contains 15 residues. CDR3 residues: CASSGGGTGEETQYF. As DNA, the CDR3 is TGTGCCAGCAGCGGGGGCGGGACAGGGGAAGAGACCCAGTACTTC.

The V and J genes are TRBV28 and TRBJ2-3, with D tentatively TRBD1 (5 bases). This CDR3 comprises 15 residues. The germline CDR1 and CDR2 sequences are MDHEN and SYDVKM. Trimming stripped 5 bases from V and 2 bases from J, with 14 bases between. CDR3 in DNA: TGTGCCAGCAGTAACCCTAGGGGCTTCACAGATACGCAGTATTTT. This encodes CASSNPRGFTDTQYF.

The genes are TRBV19 and TRBJ1-2, with D unclear. CDR3 length: 13 amino acids. The V and J ends lost 3 bases and 4 bases respectively, with 9 bases between them. CDR1 is LNHDA, CDR2 SQIVND, per germline (reference sequence). In DNA form, the CDR3 reads TGTGCCAGTAGTATGGGCAGTTCCTATGGCTACACCTTC. This encodes CASSMGSSYGYTF.

The chain carries TRBV9 and TRBJ2-3, with D uncertain. CDR1 and CDR2 from the germline V gene are SGDLS and YYNGEE. Trimming stripped 4 bases from V and 10 bases from J, with 10 bases between. CDR3 length equals 11 residues. In DNA, the CDR3 is TGTGCCAGCAGCTCCCCCGCGCCGCAGTATTTT. It specifies CASSSPAPQYF.

CDR3 sequence reads: CASTLAGGQVDTQYF. CDR3 DNA sequence: TGTGCCAGCACCCTAGCGGGAGGACAGGTAGATACGCAGTATTTT. The chain has TRBV28 and TRBJ2-3; 11 bases line up with TRBD2. V trimming: 7 bases; J trimming: 5 bases; junction bases outside the gene matches: 8. This CDR3 has 15 amino acids. Germline V lookup: CDR1 MDHEN, CDR2 SYDVKM.

This sequence joins TRBV4-2 and TRBJ1-5, with 7 bases that match TRBD1. With V trimmed by 0 bases and J by 0 bases, 2 bases remained unmatched. Per germline, CDR1 LGHNA and CDR2 YNFKEQ. The CDR3 is made up of 16 amino acids. CDR3 in amino acids: CASSQDGTVSNQPQHF. The CDR3 nucleotides are TGTGCCAGCAGCCAAGATGGGACAGTTAGCAATCAGCCCCAGCATTTT.

This clone was picked up a small number of times. This chain joins TRBV7-9 and TRBJ2-3, with TRBD2 matching 9 bases. Germline CDR1 is SEHNR and CDR2 is FQNEAQ (reference sequence). The CDR3 runs to 17 residues. With V trimmed by 3 bases and J by 5 bases, 12 bases remained unmatched. CDR3 sequence reads: CASSFSGARGGKDTQYF. The CDR3 DNA sequence: TGTGCCAGCAGCTTTTCAGGGGCGCGGGGGGGAAAAGATACGCAGTATTTT.

The chain combines TRBV28 with TRBJ2-1; 11 nucleotides agree with TRBD2. The V gene's germline CDR1 is MDHEN and CDR2 SYDVKM. The junction had 19 bases not matched to a gene; V was cut back by 6 bases and J by 0 bases. This CDR3 has 21 amino acids. The CDR3 coding sequence is TGTGCCAGCAGCCCGGGAGGTAGCGGGAGGGTCCTTCATAGCTCCTACAATGAGCAGTTCTTC. Amino acid sequence: CASSPGGSGRVLHSSYNEQFF.